The 19 T cell receptor beta chains in this list originate from one sample, sequenced in a study of T cell clonality in common variable immunodeficiency. Overall study findings and caveats: Reportedly, TCR beta sequences from common variable immunodeficiency showed fewer deletions and N-nucleotide insertions.

The repertoire was sequenced with immunoSEQ multiplex PCR; TCRdb's copy has only in-frame clones and lacks some. Reported are approximately 20,000 clones, none seen only once; the ten largest carry 2.5%. Antigens of these TCRs are unknown. Sequencing was carried out using peripheral blood mononuclear cells. Receptor source: a human donor with common variable immunodeficiency.

In its sample, this clone was seen a few times. The CDR3 goes on 3 residues after the read ends, and that part is filled in from the germline J gene. The genes are TRBV11-2 and TRBJ2-7; 8 bases align to TRBD1. Germline-derived CDR1 and CDR2 are SGHAT and FQNNGV. V was pared by 5 bases and J by 4 bases, with 10 bases of the junction left unmatched. The CDR3 runs to 15 residues. The CDR3 loop reads CASSGDRGTAYEQYF. The sequenced CDR3 bases are TGTGCCAGCAGCGGTGACAGGGGCACAGCATACGAG.

At least ten counts were recorded for this clone. Sequencing ends 3 residues short of the CDR3 end; the germline J gene provides the rest. This chain joins TRBV27 and TRBJ2-1, with 7 bases lining up with TRBD2. J lost 5 bases, V lost 4 bases, and 5 bases had no gene match. Germline V gives CDR1 MNHEY, CDR2 SMNVEV (reference sequence). This CDR3 has 14 amino acids. Incomplete CDR3 DNA: TGTGCCAGCAGTTCAGGGCTAGCGGACAATGAG. Translated, it gives CASSSGLADNE. The CDR3 in full is CASSSGLADNEQFF.

This clone came up a few times. The sequence runs out 3 residues before the end of the CDR3; the remainder is reconstructed from the germline J gene. The gene calls are TRBV5-1 and TRBJ2-1; D uncertain. This CDR3 spans 13 amino acids. The germline V gene has CDR1 SGHRS and CDR2 YFSETQ. Trimming removed 3 bases from V and 8 bases from J, with 12 bases in between. The DNA read from the CDR3 is TGCGCCAGCAGCTCCGATTACAGTGATGAG. It encodes CASSSDYSDE. The entire CDR3 reads CASSSDYSDEQFF.

This clone was counted at least ten times. The observed sequence ends 3 residues before the CDR3 terminus, with the missing tail filled in from the germline J gene. This chain connects TRBV7-3 to TRBJ2-5, with D unclear. V lost 5 bases and J 1 base, leaving 8 bases between the germline ends. This CDR3 is 13 amino acids long. Germline V CDR1 and CDR2: SGHTA, FQGTGA. The CDR3 sequence is CASSPSTQETQYF. Partial CDR3 DNA: TGTGCCAGCAGCCCTAGTACCCAAGAGACC.

Details on this clone: A read error likely explains this, since a far larger clone differs by one base. The sequence runs out 3 residues before the end of the CDR3; the remainder is reconstructed from the germline J gene. This chain links TRBV30 with TRBJ2-7, with 7 bases that match TRBD2. The trim removed 1 base at V and 1 base at J, leaving 4 bases unmatched. There are 14 residues in the CDR3. The V gene's germline CDR1 is GTSNPN and CDR2 SVGIG (reference sequence). CDR3 bases read: TGTGCCTGGAGTGGTGGGGGGGGGTCCTACGAG. Amino acids: CAWSGGGGSYE. The entire CDR3 sequence reads CAWSGGGGSYEQYF.

This clone was counted ten times or more. The read falls 3 residues short of the CDR3 end, and the missing part is taken from the germline J gene. J is TRBJ2-3 and V is TRBV20-1, with TRBD2 identical over 13 bases. The germline V gene has CDR1 DFQATT and CDR2 SNEGSKA (reference sequence). V dropped 3 bases and J dropped 0; count of bases not matched to a gene: 15. There are 20 residues in the CDR3. The CDR3: CSASDPGRTSGSLSTDTQYF. The CDR3 DNA, read in part, is TGCAGTGCTAGCGATCCGGGTAGGACTAGCGGGAGTCTTAGCACAGATACG.

This clone has ten or more counts. Sequencing ends 3 residues short of the CDR3 end; the germline J gene provides the rest. The V and J genes are TRBV6-2 or TRBV6-3 and TRBJ2-1; 7 nucleotides match TRBD1. The junction had 10 bases not matched to a gene; V was cut back by 3 bases and J by 8 bases. This CDR3 is built from 15 residues. CDR1 and CDR2 (germline): MNHEY, SVGEGT. CDR3 protein: CASSYFDRDRDEQFF. CDR3 DNA (partial): TGTGCCAGCAGTTATTTCGACAGGGATCGCGATGAG.

This clone came up many times. The observed sequence ends 3 residues before the CDR3 terminus, with the missing tail filled in from the germline J gene. The chain links TRBV5-6 to TRBJ2-7; D may be TRBD2 (5 bases). V dropped 2 bases and J dropped 1 base, with 13 bases sitting between them. The CDR3 consists of 15 residues. Germline CDR1 reads SGHDT; CDR2 reads YYEEEE. CDR3 amino acids: CASSFTIALSYEQYF. The DNA read from the CDR3 is TGTGCCAGCAGCTTTACAATAGCGTTATCCTACGAG.

This clone was seen ten or more times. The observed sequence ends 3 residues before the CDR3 terminus, with the missing tail filled in from the germline J gene. This chain links TRBV5-1 with TRBJ2-5; 8 bases match TRBD1. The V segment lost 1 base and the J segment 3 bases; nucleotides outside the gene matches: 5. In germline, CDR1 is SGHRS, CDR2 YFSETQ. CDR3 size: 15 residues. The CDR3 spells CASSLPGQGEETQYF. The covered CDR3 bases are TGCGCCAGCAGCTTGCCAGGACAGGGCGAAGAGACC.

Comment on this clone: The read gets to within 3 residues of the CDR3 end, and the germline J gene fills in the rest. The rearrangement uses TRBV19 and TRBJ1-2; D is uncertain. V lost 6 bases and J 0 bases, leaving 14 bases between the germline ends. This CDR3 has 15 residues. Looked up from germline, CDR1 is LNHDA and CDR2 is SQIVND (reference sequence). The sequenced part of the CDR3 DNA is TGTGCCAGTAGGATATACAGTACCTCTAACTATGGC. It is translated as CASRIYSTSNYG. The CDR3, in full, reads CASRIYSTSNYGYTF.

This clone was picked up many times. The sequenced fragment ends 3 residues before the CDR3 boundary, so the rest is inferred from the germline J gene. The rearrangement links TRBV5-4 to TRBJ2-7, with 8 nucleotides matching TRBD1. The germline gives CDR1 SGHNT, CDR2 YYREEE (reference sequence). V was pared by 5 bases and J by 5 bases, with 6 bases of the junction left unmatched. The CDR3 is 13 amino acids. The CDR3 DNA, read in part, is TGTGCCAGCAGTGTGGCAGGGGGCAACGAG. The encoded protein is CASSVAGGNE. The complete CDR3 reads CASSVAGGNEQYF.

This clone has at least ten counts. The read terminates 3 residues ahead of where the CDR3 ends, so the germline J gene completes it. The rearrangement links TRBV14 to TRBJ2-7; the D gene is possibly TRBD1 (6 bases). Germline V gene data show CDR1 as SGHDN and CDR2 as FVKESK. Trimming cost V 0 bases and J 4 bases, with 13 bases left between them. The CDR3 contains 15 residues. The CDR3 DNA, read in part, is TGTGCCAGCAGCCAAGAACAGGGCTTCGGGTACGAG. Translation gives CASSQEQGFGYE. The entire CDR3 is CASSQEQGFGYEQYF.

This clone was recorded many times. Coverage ceases 3 residues before the CDR3 finishes, and the germline J gene fills in the end. This chain joins TRBV4-2 and TRBJ2-3, with D uncertain. Trimming shortened V by 0 bases and J by 0 bases, and 7 bases separated the two germline ends. This CDR3 region has 15 residues. CDR1 and CDR2 (germline): LGHNA, YNFKEQ. The sequenced CDR3 bases are TGTGCCAGCAGCCAAGATCAGCGAAGCACAGATACG. It specifies CASSQDQRSTDT. The entire CDR3 sequence reads CASSQDQRSTDTQYF.

In this sample, this clone turned up many times. The read finishes 3 residues shy of the CDR3 end, and the germline J gene is used to complete it. This chain joins TRBV30 and TRBJ1-2; D uncertain. This CDR3 has 13 amino acids. Germline V CDR1 and CDR2: GTSNPN, SVGIG (reference sequence). With 3 bases removed from V and 4 bases from J, the gap between germline ends came to 12 bases. The covered CDR3 bases are TGTGCCTGGAGCGACCTTGACACCTATGGC. Translation: CAWSDLDTYG. The whole CDR3 protein reads CAWSDLDTYGYTF.

This clone has a count of ten or more. The CDR3 goes on 3 residues after the read ends, and that part is filled in from the germline J gene. V and J are TRBV18 and TRBJ1-4; the match to TRBD1 covers 8 bases. Germline V gene lookup returns CDR1 KGHSH and CDR2 LQKENI. CDR3 length: 15 residues. Trimming cost V 0 bases and J 5 bases; bases outside gene matches: 2. The CDR3 reads CASSPPGQENEKLFF. CDR3 DNA (partial): TGTGCCAGCTCACCACCGGGACAGGAGAATGAAAAA.

This clone was counted at least ten times. The CDR3 end is not reached by the read, which stops 3 residues before it; the germline J gene fills it in. The V and J genes are TRBV4-2 and TRBJ2-5, with D perhaps matching TRBD2 (6 bases). With 0 bases removed from V and 4 bases from J, the gap between germline ends came to 9 bases. CDR1 LGHNA and CDR2 YNFKEQ come from the germline V gene. The CDR3 is made up of 14 amino acids. The covered CDR3 bases are TGTGCCAGCAGCCAAGATCGGCGGGGAGAGACC. Protein: CASSQDRRGET. The entire CDR3 protein is CASSQDRRGETQYF.

There are many counts of this clone. The sequence runs out 3 residues before the end of the CDR3; the remainder is reconstructed from the germline J gene. The chain joins TRBV30 to TRBJ2-7; D possibly corresponds to TRBD1 (5 bases). The CDR3 loop spans 13 amino acids. V shed 8 bases and J shed 0 bases, with 14 bases lying between them. Germline lookup yields CDR1 GTSNPN and CDR2 SVGIG (reference sequence). Here the CDR3 reads CAGHPTNSYEQYF. The CDR3 DNA, read in part, is TGTGCCGGACACCCCACAAACTCCTACGAG.

This clone was counted at least ten times. The CDR3 is cut off 3 residues early in the read; its end comes from the germline J gene. The chain joins TRBV12-3 or TRBV12-4 to TRBJ2-1; the D gene is possibly TRBD2 (6 bases). There are 14 residues in the CDR3. The V end was cut by 6 bases, the J end by 5 bases, with 14 bases between. CDR3 sequence: CASSRLAVHNEQFF. CDR3 DNA (partial): TGTGCCAGCAGCAGGTTAGCGGTCCACAATGAG.

This clone was observed at least ten times. The CDR3 end falls 3 residues outside the read, so it is completed with the germline J gene. V and J are TRBV4-1 and TRBJ2-3; 14 nucleotides agree with TRBD2. CDR1 MGHRA and CDR2 YSYEKL come from the germline V gene. The CDR3 runs 18 residues. The junction had 7 bases not matched to a gene; V was cut back by 4 bases and J by 1 base. This CDR3 reads CASSPSRTSGRRTDTQYF. CDR3 bases read: TGCGCCAGCAGCCCATCCCGGACTAGCGGGAGGCGCACAGATACG.